The rows below give T cell receptor beta chains drawn from one sample of a study of cytomegalovirus exposure and HLA in healthy donors. Produced via immunoSEQ multiplex PCR; TCRdb's table is partial and in-frame only. The data show roughly 100,000 clones, under 85% seen once. Sequenced: PBMCs. The receptors originated from a woman between 35 and 50 years old in good health and CMV-seropositive. Each CDR3 is given with its conserved first and last residue. A D gene is named only where the DNA matches it firmly. Only part of the rows carry a size: once, few, many, or a class if the clone is expanded.

d_call	cdr3_length	v_call	j_call	clone_size	cdr3_nt	cdr3_aa
.	14	TRBV18	TRBJ1-3	.	TGTGCCAGCTCACCTCTAGGTGATGGAAACACCATATATTTT	CASSPLGDGNTIYF
TRBD2	15	TRBV7-3	TRBJ2-7	few	TGTGCCAGCAGCCCCTCCGGGGGGGGGTGGTACGAGCAGTACTTC	CASSPSGGGWYEQYF
TRBD2	14	TRBV5-1	TRBJ2-1	.	TGCGCCAGCAGCGTCTTAGCGGGGTACGATGAGCAGTTCTTC	CASSVLAGYDEQFF
.	14	TRBV7-9	TRBJ2-7	.	TGTGCCAGCAGCGAGGGACACCGCCCCGACGAGCAGTACTTC	CASSEGHRPDEQYF
.	13	TRBV18	TRBJ2-1	.	TGTGCCAGCTCACCGTCCACAAACAATGAGCAGTTCTTC	CASSPSTNNEQFF
.	12	TRBV6-1	TRBJ1-4	.	TGTGCCAGCACCGGGTATAATGAAAAACTGTTTTTT	CASTGYNEKLFF
.	14	TRBV7-9	TRBJ2-2	.	TGTGCCAGCACCCAGGGTGGGAACACCGGGGAGCTGTTTTTT	CASTQGGNTGELFF
TRBD2	15	TRBV2	TRBJ2-1	.	TGTGCCAGCAGAGATAGCGGGATCTCCTACAATGAGCAGTTCTTC	CASRDSGISYNEQFF
TRBD2	13	TRBV28	TRBJ2-7	.	TGTGCCAGCAGCCCCGGGGGGTCCTACGAGCAGTACTTC	CASSPGGSYEQYF
TRBD1	14	TRBV10-3	TRBJ2-7	.	TGTGCCATCGGAAGACAGGGGCAGAACTACGAGCAGTACTTC	CAIGRQGQNYEQYF
TRBD2	17	TRBV19	TRBJ2-1	.	TGTGCCAGTAGTACCACGTTACTAGCGGGGGGATACAATGAGCAGTTCTTC	CASSTTLLAGGYNEQFF
.	14	TRBV6-5	TRBJ1-4	.	TGTGCCAGCACAACGGGGGATTCTAATGAAAAACTGTTTTTT	CASTTGDSNEKLFF
TRBD2	19	TRBV7-2	TRBJ2-3	few	TGTGCCAGCAGCGAACGGAGGACACTAGCGGGGGGGCCAAAAGATACGCAGTATTTT	CASSERRTLAGGPKDTQYF
TRBD1	18	TRBV4-3	TRBJ2-7	.	TGCGCCAGCAGCCAGGTCTCGGACCCGGGACAGGGGACCGGGGAGCAGTACTTC	CASSQVSDPGQGTGEQYF
.	14	TRBV5-6	TRBJ1-2	.	TGTGCCAGCAGCTTGGAGGCAGGGATCGGCGGCTACACCTTC	CASSLEAGIGGYTF
.	13	TRBV12-5	TRBJ1-5	.	TGTGCTAGTGGTTTGGAGCTTAATCAGCCCCAGCATTTT	CASGLELNQPQHF
.	14	TRBV14	TRBJ2-3	.	TGTGCCAGCAGCCAATCGCCCTCGGCAGATACGCAGTATTTT	CASSQSPSADTQYF
.	13	TRBV6-5	TRBJ1-2	once	TGTGCCAGCAGGCCGACACATGGCTATGGCTACACCTTC	CASRPTHGYGYTF
.	16	TRBV19	TRBJ1-5	.	TGTGCCAGTAGTATACTTCTACAGGGTAGGAATCAGCCCCAGCATTTT	CASSILLQGRNQPQHF
.	15	TRBV4-2	TRBJ1-1	.	TGTGCCAGCAGCCAAGAGCCGGGTGGGAACACTGAAGCTTTCTTT	CASSQEPGGNTEAFF
.	12	TRBV2	TRBJ2-7	.	TGTGCCAGCAGCGACAAAAGCTACGAGCAGTACTTC	CASSDKSYEQYF
TRBD1	15	TRBV13	TRBJ1-4	.	TGTGCCAGCAGCACCAGGACAGGAGTCTATGAAAAACTGTTTTTT	CASSTRTGVYEKLFF